This T cell receptor beta chain is from a study of blood T cell repertoires in COVID-19. Study in general: COVID-19 samples collected from the United States, Italy and Spain covered acute and convalescent phases. T cells, B-cell-depleted T cells, or PBMCs provided the cDNA or gDNA that served as material.

Enrollees, about 18 to 89 years old, lived in 20 to 25 US areas. Source study methods: Reference gene primer amplification in the assay estimated nucleated cell counts. Assay used: immunoSEQ multiplex PCR; TCRdb lists only in-frame clones, some missing. Clonal size and the V and J genes are those of that table, whereas D and trimming came from the DNA. The data contain about 270,000 clones, less than 95% of them singletons. Trimming stripped 0 bases from V and 6 bases from J, with 17 bases between. The CDR3 covers 16 residues. Germline-derived CDR1 and CDR2 are MGHRA and YSYEKL. The rearrangement joins TRBV4-1 to TRBJ1-1; D is possibly TRBD1 (5 bases). This receptor was obtained from a middle-aged man who had been exposed to COVID-19. The sequenced material came from PBMCs or T cells enriched from blood (not recorded which). The CDR3 DNA follows: TGCGCCAGCAGCCAAGAAGGTCAATGGGGGGGTGCTGAAGCTTTCTTT. Protein product: CASSQEGQWGGAEAFF.